This T cell receptor beta chain is from a study of T cells in Graves' hyperthyroidism and ophthalmopathy. General study points: In blood, most of the thyroid clonotypes expanded above 0.001 were also present.

With regard to this clonotype: Its antigen remains unknown.

RNA transcripts yielded amplified TCR beta CDR3 regions. The primer set for the first-round RT-PCR of the TCR CDR3 was HTBI. TCRdb analysed the multiplex PCR reads with MiXCR anew, one entry per CDR3 protein. The table lists a few hundred thousand distinct CDR3 sequences, 15% to 20% of them singletons. Germline values: CDR1 DFQATT, CDR2 SNEGSKA (reference sequence). V shed 5 bases, J shed 8 bases, and the junction held 11 bases outside the gene matches. This CDR3 contains 14 residues. Diagnosis relied on clinical symptoms, serum thyroxine and TRAb, thyroid ultrasound and orbital computed tomography. PBMCs came from roughly 10 ml fresh peripheral blood.

The clonotype originates from a man aged 18 to 30 with Graves' ophthalmopathy. The specimen sequenced was blood. This sequence joins TRBV20-1 and TRBJ2-1; TRBD2 matches 8 bases. The CDR3 DNA reads as TGCAGTGCTCAACTGGGCGGGGGGATGGATGAGCAGTTCTTC. As protein: CSAQLGGGMDEQFF.